These T cell receptor beta chains were read from a single sample in a study of PD-L1 blockade in urothelial cancer. The assay was immunoSEQ multiplex PCR, and TCRdb's table has in-frame clones only and misses some. The table records about 130,000 clones, less than 85% of them present only once. The material was PBMCs, obtained around atezolizumab (anti-PD-L1) treatment. Receptors originate from a man aged 45-60 years with urothelial cancer. Both conserved end residues are part of each CDR3. Some rows have no size entry. The others give once, few or many, or a class for an expanded clone.

clone_size v_call cdr3_aa
- TRBV12-5 CASGLGPGLQETQYF
- TRBV18 CASSPLGGRDQPQHF
- TRBV19 CASSIIPTSGNNEQFF
- TRBV7-3 CASSSRPGANTEAFF
- TRBV5-7 CASSLGGYGQPNTEAFF
- TRBV5-1 CASSWTSGSPSYNEQFF
once TRBV15 CATAWSGQGLAKNIQYF
- TRBV7-2 CASSLVRIETQYF
- TRBV7-2 CASSLAWDRRGNEQFF
- TRBV10-1 CASSEPSQGAREYSNQPQHF
- TRBV19 CASSPGSSGYGYTF
- TRBV28 CASSSQGAGTGELFF
- TRBV19 CASSTLDRNTEAFF
- TRBV5-1 CASSPVDSLYEQYF
- TRBV7-9 CASSLAILHF
- TRBV6-1 CASSARQPGDTQYF
many TRBV9 CASSPTSGASYEQYF
- TRBV9 CASSQRGFGANVLTF
- TRBV11-3 CASSPIRSKYGYTF
few TRBV27 CASSFSRRGTGELFF
- TRBV5-1 CVSSGGGLAITGGTQYF
- TRBV30 CAWSVGAIRIQPQHF
- TRBV7-9 CASSFFDINSYEQYF
- TRBV13 CASSLGLAPEQYF
- TRBV7-8 CASSFSGGGYNEQFF
once TRBV11-3 CASSLGLAGVNTGELFF
- TRBV5-1 CASSSTGTGAYGYTF
- TRBV7-3 CASSATSGTPDTQYF
- TRBV5-4 CASSLPPGLAARTGELFF
- TRBV30 CAWSVIGANTGELFF
- TRBV19 CASSIWGKETQYF
- TRBV9 CASSVGWGEKNTEAFF
- TRBV28 CASSLPGGRRLFF
- TRBV27 CASRGQGSNQPQHF
- TRBV5-4 CASSRVADAGRGYTF